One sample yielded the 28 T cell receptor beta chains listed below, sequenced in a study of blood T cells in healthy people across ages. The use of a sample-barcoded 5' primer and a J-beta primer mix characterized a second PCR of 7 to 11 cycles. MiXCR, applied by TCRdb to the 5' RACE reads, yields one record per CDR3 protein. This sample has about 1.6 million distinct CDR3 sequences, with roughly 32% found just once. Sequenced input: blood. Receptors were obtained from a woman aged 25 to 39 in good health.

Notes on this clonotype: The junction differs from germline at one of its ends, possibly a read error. The chain's CDR3 is CVSSSGQPFLDGYTF. CDR3 coding DNA: TGTGTCAGCAGCTCGGGACAGCCGTTTCTGGATGGCTACACCTTC. The chain is built from TRBV12-3 or TRBV12-4 and TRBJ1-2, with 7 nucleotides matching TRBD1. This CDR3 has 15 residues.

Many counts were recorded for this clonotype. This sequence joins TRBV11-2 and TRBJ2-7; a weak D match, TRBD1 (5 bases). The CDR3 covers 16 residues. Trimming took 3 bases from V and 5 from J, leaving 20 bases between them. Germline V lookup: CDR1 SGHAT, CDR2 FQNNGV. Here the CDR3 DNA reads TGTGCCAGCAGCTTTCGCCCCGGACAACCTGACAACGAGCAGTACTTC. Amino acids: CASSFRPGQPDNEQYF.

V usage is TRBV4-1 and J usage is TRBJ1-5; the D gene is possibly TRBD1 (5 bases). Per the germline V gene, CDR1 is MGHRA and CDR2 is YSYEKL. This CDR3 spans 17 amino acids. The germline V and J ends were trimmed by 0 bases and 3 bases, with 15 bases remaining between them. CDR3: CASSQDGYGTVNQPQHF. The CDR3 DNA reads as TGCGCCAGCAGCCAAGATGGGTATGGGACGGTCAATCAGCCCCAGCATTTT.

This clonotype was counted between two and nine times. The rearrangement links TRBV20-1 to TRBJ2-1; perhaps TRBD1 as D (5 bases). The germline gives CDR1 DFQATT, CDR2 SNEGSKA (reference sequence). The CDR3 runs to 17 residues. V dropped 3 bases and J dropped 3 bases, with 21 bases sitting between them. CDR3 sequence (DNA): TGCAGTGCTAGGGTAAGGGGCTTGGAGTCTCTCTACAATGAGCAGTTCTTC. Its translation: CSARVRGLESLYNEQFF.

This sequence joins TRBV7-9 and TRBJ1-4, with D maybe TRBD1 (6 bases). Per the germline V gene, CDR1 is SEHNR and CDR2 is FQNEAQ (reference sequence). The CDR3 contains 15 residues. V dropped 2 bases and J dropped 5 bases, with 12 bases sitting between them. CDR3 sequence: CASSLNSGQNEKLFF. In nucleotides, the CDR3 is TGTGCCAGCAGCTTAAATTCCGGACAGAATGAAAAACTGTTTTTT.

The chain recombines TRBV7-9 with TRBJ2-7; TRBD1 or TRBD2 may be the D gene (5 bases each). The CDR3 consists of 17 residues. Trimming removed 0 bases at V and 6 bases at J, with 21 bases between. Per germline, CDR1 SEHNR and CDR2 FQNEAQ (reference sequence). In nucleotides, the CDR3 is TGTGCCAGCAGCTTAGCGGTGGGGACGCAGGAGCTAGGCGAGCAGTACTTC. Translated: CASSLAVGTQELGEQYF. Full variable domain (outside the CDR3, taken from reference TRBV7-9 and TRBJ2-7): DTGVSQNPRHKITKRGQNVTFRCDPISEHNRLYWYRQTLGQGPEFLTYFQNEAQLEKSRLLSDRFSAERPKGSFSTLEIQRTEQGDSAMYLCASSLAVGTQELGEQYFGPGTRLTVT.

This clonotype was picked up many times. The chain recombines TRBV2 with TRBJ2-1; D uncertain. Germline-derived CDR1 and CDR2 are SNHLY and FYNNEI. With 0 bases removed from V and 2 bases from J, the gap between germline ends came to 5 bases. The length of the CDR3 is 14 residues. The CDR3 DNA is TGTGCCAGCAGTGAAGCAGAGACCTACAATGAGCAGTTCTTC. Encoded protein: CASSEAETYNEQFF. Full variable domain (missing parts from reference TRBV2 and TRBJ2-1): EPEVTQTPSHQVTQMGQEVILRCVPISNHLYFYWYRQILGQKVEFLVSFYNNEISEKSEIFDDQFSVERPDGSNFTLKIRSTKLEDSAMYFCASSEAETYNEQFFGPGTRLTVL.

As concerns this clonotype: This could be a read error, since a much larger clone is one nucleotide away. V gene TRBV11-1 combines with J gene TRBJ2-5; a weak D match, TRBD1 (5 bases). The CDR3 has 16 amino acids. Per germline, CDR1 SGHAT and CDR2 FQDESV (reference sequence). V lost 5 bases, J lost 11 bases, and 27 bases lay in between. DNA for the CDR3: TGTGCCAGCAGCCAAAATAGCAGGGCCTCCTCCTACGGGCAGTACTTC. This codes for CASSQNSRASSYGQYF.

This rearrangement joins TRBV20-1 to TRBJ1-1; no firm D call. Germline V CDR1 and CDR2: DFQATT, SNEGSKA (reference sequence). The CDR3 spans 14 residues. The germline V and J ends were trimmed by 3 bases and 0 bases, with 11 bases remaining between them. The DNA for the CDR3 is TGCAGTGCTAGGCCGAGTGGGATGAACACTGAAGCTTTCTTT. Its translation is CSARPSGMNTEAFF.

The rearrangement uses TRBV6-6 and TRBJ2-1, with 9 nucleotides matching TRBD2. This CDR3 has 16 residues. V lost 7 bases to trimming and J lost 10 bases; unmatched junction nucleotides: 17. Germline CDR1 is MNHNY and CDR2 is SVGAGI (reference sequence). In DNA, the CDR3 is TGTGCCAGCATGTACCGACTAGCGGACTTGAGAGGGGAGCAGTTCTTC. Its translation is CASMYRLADLRGEQFF.

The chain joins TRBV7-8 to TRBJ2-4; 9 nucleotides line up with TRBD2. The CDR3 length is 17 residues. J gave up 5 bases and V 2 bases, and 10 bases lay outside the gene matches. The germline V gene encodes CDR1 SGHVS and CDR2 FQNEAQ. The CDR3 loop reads CASSLRLAGSEENIQYF. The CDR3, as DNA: TGTGCCAGCAGCTTAAGGCTAGCGGGGTCTGAAGAAAACATTCAGTACTTC.

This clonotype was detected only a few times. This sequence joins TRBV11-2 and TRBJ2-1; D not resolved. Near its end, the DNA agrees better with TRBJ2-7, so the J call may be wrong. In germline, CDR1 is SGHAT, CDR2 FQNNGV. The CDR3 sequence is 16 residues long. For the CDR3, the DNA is TGTGCCAGCAGCCCGTTTGCGGAGTCCTCCTACAATGAGCAGTACTTC. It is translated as CASSPFAESSYNEQYF.

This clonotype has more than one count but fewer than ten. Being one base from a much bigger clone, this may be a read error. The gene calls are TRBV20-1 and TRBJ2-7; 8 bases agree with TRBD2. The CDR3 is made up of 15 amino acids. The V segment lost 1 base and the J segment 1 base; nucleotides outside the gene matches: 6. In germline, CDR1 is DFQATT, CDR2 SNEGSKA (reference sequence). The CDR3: CSARVPGLGSYEQYF. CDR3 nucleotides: TGCAGTGCTAGAGTACCGGGACTAGGATCCTACGAGCAGTACTTC.

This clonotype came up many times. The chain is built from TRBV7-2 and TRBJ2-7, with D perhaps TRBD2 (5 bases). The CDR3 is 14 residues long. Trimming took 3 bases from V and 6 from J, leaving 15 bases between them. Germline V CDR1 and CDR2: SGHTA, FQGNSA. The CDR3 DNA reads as TGTGCCAGCAGCTTTGATCGTTCCAGCGGCGAGCAGTACTTC. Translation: CASSFDRSSGEQYF. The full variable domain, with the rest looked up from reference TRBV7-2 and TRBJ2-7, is GAGVSQSPSNKVTEKGKDVELRCDPISGHTALYWYRQSLGQGLEFLIYFQGNSAPDKSGLPSDRFSAERTGGSVSTLTIQRTQQEDSAVYLCASSFDRSSGEQYFGPGTRLTVT.

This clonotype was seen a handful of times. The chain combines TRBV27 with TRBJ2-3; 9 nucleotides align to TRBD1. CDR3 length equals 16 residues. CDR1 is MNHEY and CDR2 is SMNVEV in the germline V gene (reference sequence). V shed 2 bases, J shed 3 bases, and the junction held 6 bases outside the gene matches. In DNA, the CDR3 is TGTGCCAGCAGTTTAGGGGACAGGGTTGGAACAGATACGCAGTATTTT. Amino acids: CASSLGDRVGTDTQYF.

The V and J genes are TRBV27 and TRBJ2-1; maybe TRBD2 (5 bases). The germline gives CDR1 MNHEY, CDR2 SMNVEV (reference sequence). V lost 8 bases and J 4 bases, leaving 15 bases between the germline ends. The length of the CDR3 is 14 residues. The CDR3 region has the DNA TGTGCCAGCGGCCGGGCGGGCGCTTACAATGAGCAGTTCTTC. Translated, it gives CASGRAGAYNEQFF.

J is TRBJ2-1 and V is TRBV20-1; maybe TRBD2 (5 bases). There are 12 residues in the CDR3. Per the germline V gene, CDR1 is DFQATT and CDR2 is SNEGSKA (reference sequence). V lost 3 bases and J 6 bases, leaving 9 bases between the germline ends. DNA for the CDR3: TGCAGTGCTAGCGGGGTTGGCAATGAGCAGTTCTTC. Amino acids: CSASGVGNEQFF.

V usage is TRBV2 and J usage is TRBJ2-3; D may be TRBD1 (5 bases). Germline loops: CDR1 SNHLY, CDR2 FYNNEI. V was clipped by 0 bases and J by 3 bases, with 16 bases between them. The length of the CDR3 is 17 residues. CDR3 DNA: TGTGCCAGCAGTGAAGCGATCCTCACCTCAGGGACAGATACGCAGTATTTT. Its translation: CASSEAILTSGTDTQYF.

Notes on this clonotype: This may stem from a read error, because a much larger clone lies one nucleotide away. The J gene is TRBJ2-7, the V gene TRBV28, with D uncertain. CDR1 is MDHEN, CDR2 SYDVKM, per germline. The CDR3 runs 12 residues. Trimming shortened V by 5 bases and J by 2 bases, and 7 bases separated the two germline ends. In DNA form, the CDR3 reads TGTGCCAGCAGTGGGATGGCCTACGAGCAGTACTTC. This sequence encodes CASSGMAYEQYF.

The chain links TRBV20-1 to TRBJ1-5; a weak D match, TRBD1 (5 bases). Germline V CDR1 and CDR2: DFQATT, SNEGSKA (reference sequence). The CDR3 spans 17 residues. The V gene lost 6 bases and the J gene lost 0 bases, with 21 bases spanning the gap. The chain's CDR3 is CSAIPQELTYSNQPQHF. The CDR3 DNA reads TGCAGTGCCATACCACAGGAACTTACTTATAGCAATCAGCCCCAGCATTTT.

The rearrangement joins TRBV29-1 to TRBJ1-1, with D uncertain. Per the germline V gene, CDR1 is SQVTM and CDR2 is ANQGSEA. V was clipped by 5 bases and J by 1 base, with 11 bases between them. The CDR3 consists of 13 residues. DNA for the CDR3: TGCAGCGTTATGGACGGAGGGAACACTGAAGCTTTCTTT. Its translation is CSVMDGGNTEAFF.

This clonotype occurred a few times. CDR3 region: CSASGTVYGYTF. CDR3 nucleotide sequence: TGCAGTGCTTCCGGGACGGTCTATGGCTACACCTTC. The V and J genes are TRBV20-1 and TRBJ1-2; D may be TRBD1 (5 bases). The V end was cut by 5 bases, the J end by 4 bases, with 11 bases between. CDR3 size: 12 residues. Germline assignment: CDR1 DFQATT and CDR2 SNEGSKA (reference sequence).

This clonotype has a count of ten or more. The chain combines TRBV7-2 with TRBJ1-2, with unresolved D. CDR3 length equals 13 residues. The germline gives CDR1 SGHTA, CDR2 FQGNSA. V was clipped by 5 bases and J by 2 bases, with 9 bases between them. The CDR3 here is CASSAATNYGYTF. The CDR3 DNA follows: TGTGCCAGCAGCGCAGCGACAAACTATGGCTACACCTTC.

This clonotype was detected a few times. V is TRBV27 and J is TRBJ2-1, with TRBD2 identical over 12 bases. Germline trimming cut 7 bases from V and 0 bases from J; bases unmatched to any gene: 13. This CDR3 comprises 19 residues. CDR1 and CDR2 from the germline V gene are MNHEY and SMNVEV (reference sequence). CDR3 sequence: CASTTGGLAGFNSYNEQFF. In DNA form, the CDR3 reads TGTGCCAGCACCACCGGGGGACTAGCGGGCTTCAACTCCTACAATGAGCAGTTCTTC.

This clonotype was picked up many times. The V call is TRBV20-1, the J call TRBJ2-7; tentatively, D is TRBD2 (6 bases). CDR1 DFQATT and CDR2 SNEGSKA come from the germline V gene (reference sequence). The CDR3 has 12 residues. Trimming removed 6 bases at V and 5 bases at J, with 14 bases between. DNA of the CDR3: TGCAGTGCGGCTCTAGCGCTTAACGAGCAGTACTTC. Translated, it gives CSAALALNEQYF.

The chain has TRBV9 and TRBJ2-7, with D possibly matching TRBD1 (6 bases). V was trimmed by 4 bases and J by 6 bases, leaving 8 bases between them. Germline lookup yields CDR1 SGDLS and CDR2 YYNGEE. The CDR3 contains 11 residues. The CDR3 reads CASSRDTEQYF. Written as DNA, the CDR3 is TGTGCCAGCAGCCGGGACACCGAGCAGTACTTC. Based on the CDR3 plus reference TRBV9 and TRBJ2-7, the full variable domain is DSGVTQTPKHLITATGQRVTLRCSPRSGDLSVYWYQQSLDQGLQFLIQYYNGEERAKGNILERFSAQQFPDLHSELNLSSLELGDSALYFCASSRDTEQYFGPGTRLTVT.

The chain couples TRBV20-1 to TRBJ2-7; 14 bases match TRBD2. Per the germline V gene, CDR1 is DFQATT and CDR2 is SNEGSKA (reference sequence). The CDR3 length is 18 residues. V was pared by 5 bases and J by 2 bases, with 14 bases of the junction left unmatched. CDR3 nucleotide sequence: TGCAGTGCTCAATCCGGGACTAGCGGGGGCAATTATCCCTACGAGCAGTACTTC. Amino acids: CSAQSGTSGGNYPYEQYF.

As DNA, the CDR3 is TGTGCCAGCAGTGAAGGAGAGGCACCCTACGAGCAGTACTTC. It specifies CASSEGEAPYEQYF. The rearrangement links TRBV6-1 to TRBJ2-7, with D hard to call. V was shortened by 1 base and J by 2 bases, with 9 bases between the two germline ends. CDR1 is MNHNS, CDR2 SASEGT, per germline. This CDR3 comprises 14 residues.